The 25 T cell receptor beta chains below all came from one sample that was sequenced in a study of blood T cell repertoires in COVID-19. The data were produced by immunoSEQ multiplex PCR, yet TCRdb's version contains in-frame clones alone and is incomplete. Of fewer than 150,000 clones detected, 80% to 90% appear once; the ten largest clones hold 25% to 30%. The sequencing sample was made of peripheral blood. These receptors were taken from a woman aged 70 to 79 with acute or convalescent COVID-19.

The gene calls are TRBV15 and TRBJ2-1; TRBD1 aligns across 9 bases. The V and J ends lost 5 bases and 8 bases, in that order; junction bases with no gene match: 13. In germline, CDR1 is LNHNV, CDR2 YYDKDF (reference sequence). This CDR3 comprises 16 residues. The CDR3 coding sequence is TGTGCCACCAGCCCCCCCGGGGACAGGGAGGTGGATGAGCAGTTCTTC. Translating it yields CATSPPGDREVDEQFF.

This clone was observed once. The chain couples TRBV7-6 to TRBJ2-5; tentatively, D is TRBD2 (6 bases). Germline CDR1 reads SGHVS; CDR2 reads FNYEAQ. This CDR3 is 13 amino acids long. V was trimmed by 5 bases and J by 3 bases, leaving 10 bases between them. The chain's CDR3 is CASSTLAEETQYF. The CDR3 nucleotides read TGTGCCAGCAGCACACTAGCAGAAGAGACCCAGTACTTC. The full variable domain, with the rest looked up from reference TRBV7-6 and TRBJ2-5, is GAGVSQSPRYKVTKRGQDVALRCDPISGHVSLYWYRQALGQGPEFLTYFNYEAQQDKSGLPNDRFSAERPEGSISTLTIQRTEQRDSAMYRCASSTLAEETQYFGPGTRLLVL.

The chain is built from TRBV6-1 and TRBJ1-5, with no clear D. The CDR3 extends over 15 amino acids. In germline, CDR1 is MNHNS, CDR2 SASEGT. Trimming shortened V by 1 base and J by 3 bases, and 10 bases separated the two germline ends. CDR3 nucleotides: TGTGCCAGCAGTGAAGTCTCCCTTAACAATCAGCCCCAGCATTTT. Amino acids: CASSEVSLNNQPQHF.

The CDR3 is CASSRTSSAVHPNEQFF. The CDR3 DNA is TGTGCCAGCAGCCGAACAAGTAGCGCAGTACATCCCAATGAGCAGTTCTTC. The chain couples TRBV3-1 (or the pseudogene TRBV3-2) to TRBJ2-1, with TRBD2 as a possible D gene (5 bases). V lost 4 bases and J lost 6, with 22 bases in between. Per the germline V gene, CDR1 is LGHDT and CDR2 is YNNKEL (reference sequence). CDR3 length: 17 residues.

The CDR3, as DNA: TGTGCCAGCTCACCAATGGACAGCGAGGAAGCTTTCTTT. It is translated as CASSPMDSEEAFF. The genes are TRBV18 and TRBJ1-1; D is possibly TRBD1 (6 bases). V shed 2 bases and J shed 8 bases, with 12 bases lying between them. The CDR3 consists of 13 residues. The germline CDR1 and CDR2 sequences are KGHSH and LQKENI.

The chain has TRBV28 and TRBJ1-2, with TRBD1 identical over 8 bases. The CDR3 totals 16 residues. CDR1 MDHEN and CDR2 SYDVKM come from the germline V gene. V shed 7 bases and J 2 bases; nucleotides not matched to a gene: 12. As DNA, the CDR3 is TGTGCCAGCACCCCAGGGGGCGCGGGGACCAACTATGGCTACACCTTC. This encodes CASTPGGAGTNYGYTF.

The chain has TRBV3-1 (or the pseudogene TRBV3-2) and TRBJ1-2; unclear D gene. This CDR3 spans 17 amino acids. V was trimmed by 0 bases and J by 2 bases, leaving 16 bases between them. CDR1 LGHDT and CDR2 YNNKEL come from the germline V gene (reference sequence). Here the CDR3 DNA reads TGTGCCAGCAGCCAAGATCGGGGAGGACGGAAAAACTATGGCTACACCTTC. Translation: CASSQDRGGRKNYGYTF.

V gene TRBV30 combines with J gene TRBJ1-4; 12 positions agree with TRBD1. The germline gives CDR1 GTSNPN, CDR2 SVGIG (reference sequence). This CDR3 comprises 16 residues. V trimming: 4 bases; J trimming: 10 bases; junction bases outside the gene matches: 13. The CDR3 loop reads CAWNDVPGTGGGKLFF. CDR3 in DNA: TGTGCCTGGAATGATGTCCCCGGGACAGGGGGCGGAAAACTGTTTTTT.

The chain uses TRBV19 and TRBJ2-3; TRBD1 matches 10 bases. The germline gives CDR1 LNHDA, CDR2 SQIVND (reference sequence). The length of the CDR3 is 15 residues. Trimming at V came to 5 bases and at J to 5 bases, leaving 7 bases not matched to a gene. CDR3 DNA: TGTGCCAGTAGTCCCCGGGACAGGGGAGTAGATACGCAGTATTTT. This translates into CASSPRDRGVDTQYF.

This clone was detected only once. J is TRBJ1-1 and V is TRBV6-6; no clear D. V was clipped by 0 bases and J by 2 bases, with 10 bases between them. This CDR3 has 15 amino acids. CDR1 is MNHNY and CDR2 is SVGAGI in the germline V gene (reference sequence). In DNA, the CDR3 is TGTGCCAGCAGTTACTCGACTATGGGAAACACTGAAGCTTTCTTT. Translated: CASSYSTMGNTEAFF.

This clone was counted a single time. This rearrangement joins TRBV12-3 or TRBV12-4 to TRBJ1-2; the D gene is possibly TRBD1 (5 bases). V shed 6 bases and J shed 4 bases, with 12 bases lying between them. CDR3 length: 13 residues. The CDR3 coding sequence is TGTGCCAGCAGCTACGACACAGGCTATGGCTACACCTTC. It yields the protein CASSYDTGYGYTF.

The chain is built from TRBV29-1 and TRBJ2-2, with TRBD1 matching 10 bases. Germline loops: CDR1 SQVTM, CDR2 ANQGSEA. Trimming at V came to 6 bases and at J to 7 bases, leaving 8 bases not matched to a gene. The length of the CDR3 is 14 residues. The CDR3 protein is CSVDDGTGVGELFF. The CDR3 DNA follows: TGCAGCGTAGACGACGGGACAGGGGTCGGGGAGCTGTTTTTT.

This clone was seen a single time. The J gene is TRBJ1-5, the V gene TRBV30; maybe TRBD1 (5 bases). Trimming pared 2 bases from V and 2 bases from J, leaving 7 bases between. Germline V lookup: CDR1 GTSNPN, CDR2 SVGIG (reference sequence). This CDR3 comprises 13 residues. The CDR3 here is CAWSLQGNQPQHF. The DNA for the CDR3 is TGTGCCTGGAGTTTACAGGGCAATCAGCCCCAGCATTTT.

J is TRBJ2-7 and V is TRBV9; D not certain. Looked up from germline, CDR1 is SGDLS and CDR2 is YYNGEE. The V end was cut by 4 bases, the J end by 1 base, with 3 bases between. The CDR3 totals 11 residues. In DNA, the CDR3 is TGTGCCAGCAGCCCATCCTACGAGCAGTACTTC. Its translation is CASSPSYEQYF.

The rearrangement links TRBV5-1 to TRBJ1-3; 9 bases fit TRBD1. Germline-derived CDR1 and CDR2 are SGHRS and YFSETQ. Losses at the gene ends were 3 bases for V and 0 bases for J; bases not matched to a gene: 10. The CDR3 contains 18 residues. Here the CDR3 DNA reads TGCGCCAGCAGCTACACCGGGACAGGGACTTTCTCTGGAAACACCATATATTTT. Protein sequence: CASSYTGTGTFSGNTIYF.

CDR3 amino acids: CASSFLYNEQFF. In nucleotides, the CDR3 is TGTGCCAGCAGTTTCCTCTACAATGAGCAGTTCTTC. V is TRBV27 and J is TRBJ2-1, with D uncertain. Germline CDR1 is MNHEY and CDR2 is SMNVEV (reference sequence). V was shortened by 3 bases and J by 3 bases, with 3 bases between the two germline ends. This CDR3 spans 12 amino acids.

The chain links TRBV7-9 to TRBJ1-1; D is unclear. The germline V gene has CDR1 SEHNR and CDR2 FQNEAQ (reference sequence). CDR3 length: 15 amino acids. V shed 2 bases and J shed 3 bases, with 13 bases lying between them. CDR3 loop: CASSLNTGWYTEAFF. The CDR3 nucleotides read TGTGCCAGCAGCTTAAATACGGGTTGGTACACTGAAGCTTTCTTT.

The sample holds one count of this clone. The chain links TRBV28 to TRBJ1-2, with D possibly being TRBD1 (6 bases). The CDR3 extends over 14 amino acids. Trimming stripped 7 bases from V and 0 bases from J, with 12 bases between. CDR1 MDHEN and CDR2 SYDVKM come from the germline V gene. CDR3 DNA: TGTGCCAGCAATCCTGGACAGCCTAACTATGGCTACACCTTC. This encodes CASNPGQPNYGYTF.

The gene calls are TRBV19 and TRBJ1-4; tentatively, D is TRBD1 (5 bases). This CDR3 contains 15 residues. V lost 3 bases and J lost 2, with 10 bases in between. The germline gives CDR1 LNHDA, CDR2 SQIVND (reference sequence). Here the CDR3 reads CASSIGGTTNEKLFF. The CDR3 DNA follows: TGTGCCAGTAGTATTGGGGGGACGACTAATGAAAAACTGTTTTTT.

The J gene is TRBJ2-7, the V gene TRBV19; 7 bases fit TRBD1. Germline-derived CDR1 and CDR2 are LNHDA and SQIVND (reference sequence). Unmatched junction bases numbered 18, after V lost 5 bases and J lost 2 bases. CDR3 size: 18 residues. Written as DNA, the CDR3 is TGTGCCAGTAGTGTCCTAGGGACCATTGGACAGGAAACCTACGAGCAGTACTTC. It translates to CASSVLGTIGQETYEQYF.

The chain carries TRBV24-1 and TRBJ2-3; TRBD2 matches at 9 bases. The germline gives CDR1 KGHDR, CDR2 SFDVKD. This CDR3 is 16 amino acids long. The J segment lost 4 bases and the V segment lost 2 bases, leaving 6 bases of the junction unmatched. The DNA of the CDR3 is TGTGCCACCAGTGATTCGCGGGGGGGCGTGGCAGATACGCAGTATTTT. Protein product: CATSDSRGGVADTQYF.

The chain has TRBV5-6 and TRBJ1-1, with D perhaps TRBD1 (6 bases). The CDR3 totals 14 residues. The V and J ends lost 0 bases and 5 bases respectively, with 11 bases between them. Germline V gene data show CDR1 as SGHDT and CDR2 as YYEEEE. This CDR3 reads CASSLGAGETEAFF. The CDR3 DNA reads as TGTGCCAGCAGCTTGGGGGCAGGGGAAACTGAAGCTTTCTTT.

This chain links TRBV2 with TRBJ1-1; D not resolved. This CDR3 region has 14 residues. The germline CDR1 and CDR2 sequences are SNHLY and FYNNEI. Deletions cut 7 bases from V and 1 base from J, with 13 bases between. CDR3 bases: TGTGCCAGCAAGATGACGGGGAGGAACACTGAAGCTTTCTTT. Translating gives CASKMTGRNTEAFF. Variable domain in full (rest from reference TRBV2 and TRBJ1-1): EPEVTQTPSHQVTQMGQEVILRCVPISNHLYFYWYRQILGQKVEFLVSFYNNEISEKSEIFDDQFSVERPDGSNFTLKIRSTKLEDSAMYFCASKMTGRNTEAFFGQGTRLTVV.

The gene calls are TRBV6-5 and TRBJ1-2; 8 bases map to TRBD1. V shed 7 bases, J shed 3 bases, and the junction held 10 bases outside the gene matches. The CDR3 has 15 residues. Germline V CDR1 and CDR2: MNHEY, SVGAGI. Here the CDR3 reads CASTMTGAGDYGYTF. The CDR3 DNA sequence: TGTGCCAGCACCATGACAGGGGCAGGGGACTATGGCTACACCTTC.

This chain connects TRBV5-1 to TRBJ1-1; 10 nucleotides agree with TRBD1. There are 16 residues in the CDR3. Germline V gene sequence: CDR1 SGHRS, CDR2 YFSETQ. The V gene end was trimmed by 3 bases and the J gene end by 1 base; junction bases not matched to a gene: 6. The CDR3 spells CASSSDRGLGNTEAFF. The CDR3 DNA is TGCGCCAGCAGCTCTGACAGGGGGCTCGGGAACACTGAAGCTTTCTTT.